These 16 T cell receptor beta chains share one sample of origin, sequenced in a study of OX40 agonist ivuxolimab in advanced cancers. Receptor libraries were prepared by the immunoSEQ multiplex PCR assay. Not all clones reach the TCRdb copy of this immuneACCESS table, which keeps in-frame sequences only. Checked studies attribute under half of the gap to unresolved V genes and leave the rest unexplained. This sample lists about 55,000 clones; 80% were detected once. Roughly 4.6% of the sample lies in the top ten. The specimen was CD4+ or CD8+ T cells sorted from blood, collected in a trial of the OX40 agonist ivuxolimab. These receptors all come from an adult with an advanced solid tumor such as melanoma, head and neck, liver or kidney cancer.

The V and J genes are TRBV5-6 and TRBJ2-2; tentatively, D is TRBD1 or TRBD2 (5 bases each). Trimming stripped 6 bases from V and 6 bases from J, with 21 bases between. Germline V gene lookup returns CDR1 SGHDT and CDR2 YYEEEE. This CDR3 region has 16 residues. CDR3 nucleotide sequence: TGTGCCAGCAATTTACTGGATGGGGGTCTTCCCGGGGAGCTGTTTTTT. Protein product: CASNLLDGGLPGELFF. Full variable domain (rest looked up from reference TRBV5-6 and TRBJ2-2): DAGVTQSPTHLIKTRGQQVTLRCSPKSGHDTVSWYQQALGQGPQFIFQYYEEEERQRGNFPDRFSGHQFPNYSSELNVNALLLGDSALYLCASNLLDGGLPGELFFGEGSRLTVL.

This chain joins TRBV5-8 and TRBJ1-5; 11 nucleotides align to TRBD1. V lost 4 bases and J lost 7; bases outside the gene matches: 7. Germline assignment: CDR1 SGHTS and CDR2 YDEGEE. The CDR3 sequence is 15 residues long. This chain's CDR3 is CASSPSGQGGQPQHF. CDR3 nucleotides: TGTGCCAGCAGCCCATCGGGACAGGGGGGACAGCCCCAGCATTTT.

The CDR3 DNA follows: TGTGCCAGCAGCCCGGGACTCTTCTACGAGCAGTACTTC. Translation: CASSPGLFYEQYF. The chain couples TRBV7-8 to TRBJ2-7, with D perhaps TRBD2 (6 bases). Between the trimmed V and J ends, which lost 5 bases and 3 bases, there was a span of 11 bases. This CDR3 has 13 amino acids. Germline values: CDR1 SGHVS, CDR2 FQNEAQ. Full variable domain (rest looked up from reference TRBV7-8 and TRBJ2-7): GAGVSQSPRYKVAKRGQDVALRCDPISGHVSLFWYQQALGQGPEFLTYFQNEAQLDKSGLPSDRFFAERPEGSVSTLKIQRTQQEDSAVYLCASSPGLFYEQYFGPGTRLTVT.

The chain uses TRBV7-2 and TRBJ1-1; TRBD1 might be the D (5 bases). CDR1 is SGHTA, CDR2 FQGNSA, per germline. V gave up 4 bases and J gave up 11 bases, with 17 bases separating them. This CDR3 region has 13 residues. The CDR3 sequence: CASSSSSQGRAFF. Written as DNA, the CDR3 is TGTGCCAGCAGCTCCAGTAGCCAGGGTCGCGCTTTCTTT. Drawing the rest from reference TRBV7-2 and TRBJ1-1, the complete variable domain is GAGVSQSPSNKVTEKGKDVELRCDPISGHTALYWYRQSLGQGLEFLIYFQGNSAPDKSGLPSDRFSAERTGGSVSTLTIQRTQQEDSAVYLCASSSSSQGRAFFGQGTRLTVV.

The gene calls are TRBV27 and TRBJ1-2; TRBD1 matches at 11 bases. V was pared by 1 base and J by 6 bases, with 4 bases of the junction left unmatched. The CDR3 length is 15 residues. The V gene's germline CDR1 is MNHEY and CDR2 SMNVEV (reference sequence). The CDR3 is CASSLLGQGANGYTF. CDR3 DNA sequence: TGTGCCAGCAGTTTATTAGGACAGGGGGCGAATGGCTACACCTTC.

Here the CDR3 reads CASNMGGLNEKLFF. In DNA, the CDR3 is TGTGCCAGCAATATGGGGGGACTTAATGAAAAACTGTTTTTT. This chain links TRBV27 with TRBJ1-4; tentatively, D is TRBD1 (5 bases). The CDR3 is made up of 14 amino acids. The germline CDR1 and CDR2 sequences are MNHEY and SMNVEV (reference sequence). V was pared by 7 bases and J by 4 bases, with 13 bases between.

The chain carries TRBV7-6 and TRBJ1-4; D call uncertain. Germline V lookup: CDR1 SGHVS, CDR2 FNYEAQ. The CDR3 consists of 15 residues. Trimming removed 3 bases from V and 0 bases from J, with 8 bases in between. The CDR3 protein is CASSLEPATNEKLFF. The CDR3 DNA follows: TGTGCCAGCAGCTTGGAACCAGCAACTAATGAAAAACTGTTTTTT.

This chain links TRBV7-2 with TRBJ2-3; D tentatively fits TRBD1 or TRBD2 (5 bases each). The germline CDR1 and CDR2 sequences are SGHTA and FQGNSA. The CDR3 covers 13 residues. V lost 5 bases to trimming and J lost 8 bases, with 14 bases between them. The CDR3 reads CASSPTNGGTQYF. In nucleotides, the CDR3 is TGTGCCAGCAGCCCGACTAATGGGGGTACGCAGTATTTT.

V gene TRBV28 combines with J gene TRBJ1-1; possibly TRBD1 for D (5 bases). Trimming took 8 bases from V and 3 from J, leaving 13 bases between them. The CDR3 has 13 amino acids. Germline CDR1 reads MDHEN; CDR2 reads SYDVKM. CDR3 bases: TGTGCCAGCGGAAGCTTGGGGGACACTGAAGCTTTCTTT. Translated, it gives CASGSLGDTEAFF.

The chain is built from TRBV19 and TRBJ1-5, with a tentative D call TRBD1 (5 bases). V dropped 7 bases and J dropped 4 bases, with 17 bases sitting between them. Germline V CDR1 and CDR2: LNHDA, SQIVND (reference sequence). The CDR3 is 15 residues long. CDR3 nucleotides: TGTGCCAGTAATCAAGGGACCCTGGGGAATCAGCCCCAGCATTTT. This translates into CASNQGTLGNQPQHF. Looking up the rest from reference TRBV19 and TRBJ1-5 gives the full variable domain: DGGITQSPKYLFRKEGQNVTLSCEQNLNHDAMYWYRQDPGQGLRLIYYSQIVNDFQKGDIAEGYSVSREKKESFPLTVTSAQKNPTAFYLCASNQGTLGNQPQHFGDGTRLSIL.

The rearrangement joins TRBV6-1 to TRBJ1-5; D is unresolved. This CDR3 contains 12 residues. Germline V gives CDR1 MNHNS, CDR2 SASEGT. Trimming pared 6 bases from V and 4 bases from J, leaving 7 bases between. CDR3 region: CASSPPNQPQHF. DNA for the CDR3: TGTGCCAGCAGCCCTCCGAATCAGCCCCAGCATTTT.

The gene calls are TRBV28 and TRBJ2-1; 14 bases agree with TRBD2. CDR1 MDHEN and CDR2 SYDVKM come from the germline V gene. The length of the CDR3 is 16 residues. With 5 bases clipped from V and 6 bases from J, the junction kept 6 bases outside the gene matches. CDR3 sequence reads: CASSLPGLAGGNEQFF. Here the CDR3 DNA reads TGTGCCAGCAGTCTACCTGGACTAGCGGGGGGCAATGAGCAGTTCTTC. The variable domain in full, with the rest retrieved from reference TRBV28 and TRBJ2-1, is DVKVTQSSRYLVKRTGEKVFLECVQDMDHENMFWYRQDPGLGLRLIYFSYDVKMKEKGDIPEGYSVSREKKERFSLILESASTNQTSMYLCASSLPGLAGGNEQFFGPGTRLTVL.

This rearrangement joins TRBV28 to TRBJ1-4, with 7 bases that match TRBD1. Germline loops: CDR1 MDHEN, CDR2 SYDVKM. This CDR3 contains 14 residues. The J segment lost 10 bases and the V segment lost 5 bases, leaving 10 bases of the junction unmatched. The chain's CDR3 is CASSQTGVSGKLFF. The CDR3 DNA follows: TGTGCCAGCAGTCAAACAGGGGTTTCTGGAAAACTGTTTTTT. The complete variable domain, with remaining parts taken from reference TRBV28 and TRBJ1-4, reads DVKVTQSSRYLVKRTGEKVFLECVQDMDHENMFWYRQDPGLGLRLIYFSYDVKMKEKGDIPEGYSVSREKKERFSLILESASTNQTSMYLCASSQTGVSGKLFFGSGTQLSVL.

The V gene is TRBV5-5, the J gene TRBJ1-2; D may be TRBD1 (6 bases). Germline V CDR1 and CDR2: SGHKS, YYEKEE (reference sequence). CDR3 length equals 13 residues. Trimming removed 3 bases from V and 4 bases from J, with 10 bases in between. CDR3 loop: CASSWTDSYGYTF. The CDR3 nucleotides read TGTGCCAGCAGCTGGACAGATTCCTATGGCTACACCTTC.

This clone was counted only a few times. The chain has TRBV5-6 and TRBJ1-5, with 8 positions matching TRBD1. The J segment lost 1 base and the V segment lost 6 bases, leaving 6 bases of the junction unmatched. Per germline, CDR1 SGHDT and CDR2 YYEEEE. The CDR3 has 15 amino acids. DNA of the CDR3: TGTGCCAGCAAGAGCAGGGGGCTCAGCAATCAGCCCCAGCATTTT. Translation gives CASKSRGLSNQPQHF.

V usage is TRBV5-1 and J usage is TRBJ1-5; no clear D gene. CDR1 and CDR2 (germline): SGHRS, YFSETQ. The V and J ends lost 7 bases and 0 bases respectively, with 8 bases between them. CDR3 size: 13 residues. Here the CDR3 reads CASATRSNQPQHF. Written as DNA, the CDR3 is TGCGCCAGCGCGACCCGTAGCAATCAGCCCCAGCATTTT.